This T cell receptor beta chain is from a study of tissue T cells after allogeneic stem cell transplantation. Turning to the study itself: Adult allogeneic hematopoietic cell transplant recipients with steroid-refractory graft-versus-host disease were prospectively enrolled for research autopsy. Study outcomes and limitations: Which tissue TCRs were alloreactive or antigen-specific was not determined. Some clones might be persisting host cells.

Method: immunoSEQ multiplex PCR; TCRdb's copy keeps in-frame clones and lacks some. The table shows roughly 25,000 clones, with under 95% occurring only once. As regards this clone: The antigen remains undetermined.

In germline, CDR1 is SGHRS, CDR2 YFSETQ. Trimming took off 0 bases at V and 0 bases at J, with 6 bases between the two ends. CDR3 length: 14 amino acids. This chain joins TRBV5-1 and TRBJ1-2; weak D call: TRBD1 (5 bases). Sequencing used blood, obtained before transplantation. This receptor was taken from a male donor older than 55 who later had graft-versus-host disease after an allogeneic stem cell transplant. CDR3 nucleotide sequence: TGCGCCAGCAGCTTGGCAGGGACTAACTATGGCTACACCTTC. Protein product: CASSLAGTNYGYTF. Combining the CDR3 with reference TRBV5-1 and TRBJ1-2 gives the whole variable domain KAGVTQTPRYLIKTRGQQVTLSCSPISGHRSVSWYQQTPGQGLQFLFEYFSETQRNKGNFPGRFSGRQFSNSRSEMNVSTLELGDSALYLCASSLAGTNYGYTFGSGTRLTVV.